This entry lists 32 T cell receptor beta chains sequenced from one sample in a study of spatial heterogeneity in lung cancer. The study's findings and limits: Counts of expanded alpha and beta TCRs within tumors tracked the tumor nonsynonymous mutation count.

Using its own MiXCR run on the 5' RACE reads, TCRdb lists one record per CDR3 protein. The table includes about 8,000 distinct CDR3 sequences, about 9.3% detected once. The time point denotes: sample taken at primary tumor resection. Their cognate antigens are unknown. The sequencing here drew on lung tumor tissue, taken at surgery. Receptors originate from a male donor with early-stage non-small cell lung cancer.

This clonotype was detected many times. The chain has TRBV29-1 and TRBJ2-7; no clear D gene. Germline V CDR1 and CDR2: SQVTM, ANQGSEA. CDR3 length: 14 residues. Trimming took 2 bases from V and 0 from J, leaving 11 bases between them. The CDR3 DNA reads as TGCAGCGTTGAATCGACCATGAGCTCCTACGAGCAGTACGTC. Translating gives CSVESTMSSYEQYV.

There are many counts of this clonotype. The V and J genes are TRBV6-1 and TRBJ1-2; 8 bases fit TRBD1. Germline V CDR1 and CDR2: MNHNS, SASEGT. This CDR3 region has 14 residues. With V trimmed by 6 bases and J by 1 base, 4 bases remained unmatched. Here the CDR3 DNA reads TGTGCCAGCAGGGGGACAGGTATTAACTATGGCTACACCTTC. It is translated as CASRGTGINYGYTF.

This clonotype came up many times. This rearrangement joins TRBV6-5 to TRBJ1-5, with 9 bases fitting TRBD1. J lost 4 bases, V lost 4 bases, and 5 bases had no gene match. This CDR3 region has 15 residues. Germline V gene lookup returns CDR1 MNHEY and CDR2 SVGAGI. The DNA of the CDR3 is TGTGCCAGCAGTTTAACAGGGGGCCGTAATCAGCCCCAGCATTTT. Encoded protein: CASSLTGGRNQPQHF.

This clonotype was seen at least ten times. V is TRBV20-1 and J is TRBJ1-3; D is possibly TRBD1 (5 bases). Trimming took 0 bases from V and 4 from J, leaving 10 bases between them. This CDR3 spans 14 amino acids. Germline V CDR1 and CDR2: DFQATT, SNEGSKA (reference sequence). The CDR3 sequence is CSARETRAGNTIYF. In DNA form, the CDR3 reads TGCAGTGCTAGAGAAACCAGGGCAGGAAACACCATATATTTT.

This clonotype was picked up a small number of times. This sequence joins TRBV11-3 and TRBJ1-1; D might be TRBD1 (5 bases). The CDR3 runs to 11 residues. V lost 4 bases and J 13 bases, leaving 13 bases between the germline ends. Germline CDR1 SGHNT, CDR2 YENEEA. Here the CDR3 DNA reads TGTGCCAGCAGCTCGCCGGACATAGGTTTCTTT. Amino acids: CASSSPDIGFF. Using reference TRBV11-3 and TRBJ1-1 for the parts outside the CDR3, the full variable domain is EAGVVQSPRYKIIEKKQPVAFWCNPISGHNTLYWYLQNLGQGPELLIRYENEEAVDDSQLPKDRFSAERLKGVDSTLKIQPAELGDSAVYLCASSSPDIGFFGQGTRLTVV.

This clonotype was recorded at least ten times. The chain couples TRBV29-1 to TRBJ2-3; D is possibly TRBD1 (6 bases). Germline CDR1 SQVTM, CDR2 ANQGSEA. V lost 5 bases and J 1 base, leaving 10 bases between the germline ends. The CDR3 consists of 13 residues. CDR3 amino acids: CSVRTAGTDTQYF. In DNA, the CDR3 is TGCAGCGTTAGGACAGCCGGCACAGATACGCAGTATTTT.

Ten or more counts support this clonotype. The rearrangement uses TRBV6-5 and TRBJ2-7; no reliable D call. CDR1 is MNHEY and CDR2 is SVGAGI in the germline V gene. Trimming pared 2 bases from V and 2 bases from J, leaving 7 bases between. The CDR3 has 13 residues. The DNA for the CDR3 is TGTGCCAGCAGTTACCGGCGGACCTACGAGCAGTACTTC. Its protein is CASSYRRTYEQYF.

This clonotype came up many times. V usage is TRBV5-1 and J usage is TRBJ2-7; D might be TRBD1 (7 bases). Germline loops: CDR1 SGHRS, CDR2 YFSETQ. V dropped 1 base and J dropped 2 bases, with 13 bases sitting between them. The CDR3 spans 15 residues. The CDR3 DNA is TGCGCCAGCAGCTTGAGCGGGCAGGGGGCCTACGAGCAGTACTTC. Its protein product is CASSLSGQGAYEQYF.

The table lists this clonotype with many counts. V gene TRBV20-1 combines with J gene TRBJ1-2, with D unclear. Trimming removed 2 bases from V and 7 bases from J, with 5 bases in between. The CDR3 consists of 10 residues. Germline assignment: CDR1 DFQATT and CDR2 SNEGSKA (reference sequence). Here the CDR3 reads CSARNVGYTF. CDR3 DNA: TGCAGTGCTAGAAATGTTGGCTACACCTTC.

This clonotype rates as medium-sized. The chain joins TRBV28 to TRBJ1-4; D remains ambiguous. The CDR3 consists of 16 residues. V was pared by 2 bases and J by 2 bases, with 12 bases between. Germline-derived CDR1 and CDR2 are MDHEN and SYDVKM. The DNA for the CDR3 is TGTGCCAGCAGTTTAAGTGGAGTAGGGACTAATGAAAAACTGTTTTTT. It codes for CASSLSGVGTNEKLFF. The variable domain in full, with the rest retrieved from reference TRBV28 and TRBJ1-4, is DVKVTQSSRYLVKRTGEKVFLECVQDMDHENMFWYRQDPGLGLRLIYFSYDVKMKEKGDIPEGYSVSREKKERFSLILESASTNQTSMYLCASSLSGVGTNEKLFFGSGTQLSVL.

The rearrangement uses TRBV27 and TRBJ2-7, with TRBD1 matching 7 bases. The CDR3 length is 13 residues. V shed 5 bases, J shed 3 bases, and the junction held 4 bases outside the gene matches. The germline V gene has CDR1 MNHEY and CDR2 SMNVEV (reference sequence). CDR3 nucleotides: TGTGCCAGCAGTGTGGCAGGGGGCTACGAGCAGTACTTC. Encoded protein: CASSVAGGYEQYF.

This clonotype was found once. The chain is built from TRBV5-1 and TRBJ2-1; tentative D call: TRBD1 (6 bases). This CDR3 is built from 15 residues. From germline, CDR1 is SGHRS and CDR2 YFSETQ. V shed 1 base and J shed 2 bases, with 10 bases lying between them. CDR3 sequence: CASSLTQGAYNEQFF. The CDR3 DNA follows: TGCGCCAGCAGCTTGACACAGGGTGCCTACAATGAGCAGTTCTTC.

This clonotype was found many times. V is TRBV6-2 or TRBV6-3 and J is TRBJ1-1; D is ambiguous. Trimming removed 4 bases at V and 0 bases at J, with 9 bases between. This CDR3 contains 14 residues. Germline CDR1 is MNHEY and CDR2 is SVGEGT. The CDR3 DNA is TGTGCCAGCAGTTGGGGAACCGTGAACACTGAAGCTTTCTTT. The encoded protein is CASSWGTVNTEAFF.

This clonotype showed up many times. V and J are TRBV20-1 and TRBJ2-2; D tentatively fits TRBD1 or TRBD2 (5 bases each). In germline, CDR1 is DFQATT, CDR2 SNEGSKA (reference sequence). There are 15 residues in the CDR3. The V end lost 6 bases, the J end lost 2 bases, and 16 bases lay between the germline ends. The CDR3 region is CSAGTGTGNTGELFF. The CDR3 DNA reads TGCAGTGCAGGTACCGGGACCGGAAACACCGGGGAGCTGTTTTTT.

By sample fraction, this clonotype is medium-sized. The chain combines TRBV12-3 or TRBV12-4 with TRBJ2-3; weak D call: TRBD2 (5 bases). Trimming removed 8 bases from V and 1 base from J, with 16 bases in between. The CDR3 runs 15 residues. The CDR3 protein is CASGFRGSGTDTQYF. In DNA, the CDR3 is TGTGCCAGCGGGTTTCGCGGGTCTGGCACAGATACGCAGTATTTT.

Ten or more counts support this clonotype. The V call is TRBV12-3 or TRBV12-4, the J call TRBJ2-6, with D hard to call. The CDR3 totals 14 residues. V lost 8 bases and J 0 bases, leaving 8 bases between the germline ends. This chain's CDR3 is CASYLDSGANVLTF. The CDR3 DNA reads as TGTGCCAGCTATTTAGACTCTGGGGCCAACGTCCTGACTTTC.

Only a few counts were recorded for this clonotype. The chain joins TRBV10-2 to TRBJ2-4; the D is unclear. V lost 4 bases and J 7 bases, leaving 5 bases between the germline ends. The V gene's germline CDR1 is WSHSY and CDR2 SAAADI. The CDR3 sequence is 11 residues long. CDR3 amino acids: CASSVGNIQYF. CDR3 bases: TGCGCCAGCAGTGTGGGGAACATTCAGTACTTC.

In its sample, this clonotype was seen many times. The rearrangement uses TRBV25-1 and TRBJ1-1; D remains unclear. Between the trimmed V and J ends, which lost 4 bases and 11 bases, there was a span of 11 bases. The germline V gene has CDR1 MGHDK and CDR2 SYGVNS. This CDR3 comprises 11 residues. The CDR3 region is CASSVSLRAFF. In nucleotides, the CDR3 is TGTGCCAGCAGTGTGTCCCTGAGGGCTTTCTTT.

In its sample, this clonotype ranks as medium-sized. The V and J genes are TRBV28 and TRBJ2-6; 8 bases are a match to TRBD2. Germline CDR1 MDHEN, CDR2 SYDVKM. The V gene end was trimmed by 6 bases and the J gene end by 2 bases; junction bases not matched to a gene: 15. This CDR3 spans 19 amino acids. The CDR3 region is CASRPRAAGVLTGANVLTF. CDR3 DNA: TGTGCCAGCAGGCCCCGCGCAGCGGGAGTTCTTACTGGGGCCAACGTCCTGACTTTC.

Many counts were recorded for this clonotype. The chain has TRBV11-2 and TRBJ2-2; D gene uncertain. V was clipped by 4 bases and J by 4 bases, with 10 bases between them. The CDR3 contains 14 residues. Germline V gene lookup returns CDR1 SGHAT and CDR2 FQNNGV. CDR3: CASSSVLGTGELFF. CDR3 sequence (DNA): TGTGCCAGCAGCTCAGTTCTGGGCACCGGGGAGCTGTTTTTT.

By share, this clonotype ranks as medium-sized (0.01 to 0.1%). The chain carries TRBV7-8 and TRBJ2-3; a weak D match, TRBD1 (6 bases). V lost 4 bases, J lost 0 bases, and 11 bases lay in between. This CDR3 has 15 residues. In germline, CDR1 is SGHVS, CDR2 FQNEAQ. The CDR3 nucleotides read TGTGCCAGCAGCTCTCAGGGGTCGAGCACAGATACGCAGTATTTT. Amino acids: CASSSQGSSTDTQYF.

This clonotype appeared many times. The gene calls are TRBV30 and TRBJ2-6; D gene unclear. This CDR3 contains 12 residues. V was pared by 2 bases and J by 4 bases, with 3 bases between. Germline CDR1 is GTSNPN and CDR2 is SVGIG (reference sequence). CDR3: CAWSRGANVLTF. The CDR3 region has the DNA TGTGCCTGGAGTAGGGGGGCCAACGTCCTGACTTTC.

This clonotype has ten or more counts. V usage is TRBV6-1 and J usage is TRBJ1-6; D is possibly TRBD1 (6 bases). Deletions cut 0 bases from V and 14 bases from J, with 20 bases between. The CDR3 is 16 amino acids. Germline CDR1 and CDR2: MNHNS and SASEGT. CDR3 in DNA: TGTGCCAGCAGTGAAGCCTCACAGGGTTTATTCTTCGCCCTCCACTTT. The encoded protein is CASSEASQGLFFALHF.

Relative to its sample, this clonotype is medium-sized (0.01 to 0.1%). This chain uses TRBV6-5 with TRBJ1-4; D ambiguous. The germline gives CDR1 MNHEY, CDR2 SVGAGI. Trimming pared 0 bases from V and 8 bases from J, leaving 19 bases between. This CDR3 is built from 17 residues. This CDR3 is CASSYSGRGGRKEKLFF. The CDR3 nucleotides read TGTGCCAGCAGTTACTCCGGGCGTGGAGGGCGGAAGGAAAAACTGTTTTTT.

This clonotype was detected ten times or more. V usage is TRBV10-1 and J usage is TRBJ1-2, with D tentatively TRBD1 (6 bases). V was cut by 5 bases and J by 2 bases, with 9 bases left in between. CDR3 length: 13 amino acids. Germline V gene data show CDR1 as WNHNN and CDR2 as SYGVQD (reference sequence). In DNA, the CDR3 is TGCGCCAGCAGTTTCGACAGGAACTATGGCTACACCTTC. Translated: CASSFDRNYGYTF.

The J gene is TRBJ1-4, the V gene TRBV27, with D perhaps matching TRBD1 (6 bases). Germline assignment: CDR1 MNHEY and CDR2 SMNVEV (reference sequence). Trimming pared 7 bases from V and 4 bases from J, leaving 22 bases between. CDR3 length: 17 amino acids. This chain's CDR3 is CASTLRAGALLNEKLFF. Written as DNA, the CDR3 is TGTGCCAGCACTCTCCGGGCAGGGGCCCTCCTTAATGAAAAACTGTTTTTT.

This clonotype has at least ten counts. The rearrangement joins TRBV9 to TRBJ1-5; D is unresolved. The germline V and J ends were trimmed by 4 bases and 4 bases, with 9 bases remaining between them. There are 13 residues in the CDR3. Germline CDR1 is SGDLS and CDR2 is YYNGEE. The CDR3 region is CASSSELNQPQHF. CDR3 in DNA: TGTGCCAGCAGCTCAGAACTTAATCAGCCCCAGCATTTT.

This clonotype came up many times. This may be a read error, as it is one base from a much larger clone. V usage is TRBV20-1 and J usage is TRBJ2-1, with D perhaps TRBD2 (6 bases). The CDR3 covers 15 residues. Germline V gene sequence: CDR1 DFQATT, CDR2 SNEGSKA (reference sequence). CDR3 DNA: TGCAGTGCTAGTCTGGGGCGGGGTTCCTACAATGAGCATTTCTTC. Translating gives CSASLGRGSYNEHFF.

Relative to its sample, this clonotype is medium-sized. The chain joins TRBV7-3 to TRBJ2-2; D ambiguous. The CDR3 covers 16 residues. Germline V lookup: CDR1 SGHTA, CDR2 FQGTGA. Trimming left V 0 bases short and J 0 bases short, with 8 bases between. The CDR3 region is CASSLTGAPNTGELFF. The CDR3 bases are TGTGCCAGCAGCTTAACGGGCGCCCCGAACACCGGGGAGCTGTTTTTT.

Ten or more counts support this clonotype. This chain joins TRBV6-6 and TRBJ2-7, with 8 bases matching TRBD1. The CDR3 loop spans 14 amino acids. CDR1 and CDR2 (germline): MNHNY, SVGAGI (reference sequence). After removal of 5 bases from V and 3 bases from J, the junction contained 6 bases not matched to a gene. The CDR3 spells CASSGQGANYEQYF. DNA for the CDR3: TGTGCCAGCAGTGGACAGGGCGCCAACTACGAGCAGTACTTC.

This clonotype showed up many times. The chain carries TRBV11-2 and TRBJ2-7; a weak D match, TRBD2 (6 bases). The germline CDR1 and CDR2 sequences are SGHAT and FQNNGV. V lost 5 bases and J 0 bases, leaving 14 bases between the germline ends. The length of the CDR3 is 15 residues. CDR3 residues: CASSVTGTASYEQYF. CDR3 DNA: TGTGCCAGCAGCGTCACCGGGACTGCCTCCTACGAGCAGTACTTC.

This clonotype was seen at least ten times. V and J are TRBV20-1 and TRBJ1-1; the D gene is possibly TRBD1 (6 bases). This CDR3 spans 13 amino acids. CDR1 DFQATT and CDR2 SNEGSKA come from the germline V gene (reference sequence). V lost 5 bases to trimming and J lost 7 bases, with 17 bases between them. CDR3 sequence: CSAYSDGGGEAFF. CDR3 DNA: TGCAGTGCTTACTCTGACGGGGGCGGTGAAGCTTTCTTT.